One sample yielded the 20 T cell receptor beta chains listed below, sequenced in a study of low-dose radiotherapy and immunotherapy resistance in tumors. Gene-specific TRAV and TRBV primers were used for first-strand cDNA, covering alpha and beta chains. Both a constant-region primer and a V-primer adapter served to amplify TCRs across 20 to 25 PCR cycles. TCRdb independently ran MiXCR on the reads; one entry per CDR3 protein. In the table there are 9,500 to 14,000 distinct CDR3 sequences, 65% of which are singletons. These receptors all stem from a human donor with advanced metastatic prostate, ovarian, gallbladder or colorectal cancer (not recorded which). This table probably holds off-target reads from a library built for another chain.

The J gene is TRBJ2-3, the V gene TRBV15, with 9 bases lining up with TRBD1. Per germline, CDR1 LNHNV and CDR2 YYDKDF (reference sequence). V was clipped by 3 bases and J by 6 bases; unmatched bases: 4. This CDR3 contains 14 residues. The CDR3 protein is CATSRDRGGDTQYF. The CDR3 DNA reads as TGTGCCACCAGCAGGGACAGGGGCGGCGATACGCAGTATTTT.

The chain has TRBV13 and TRBJ2-7; D is undetermined. The CDR3 consists of 12 residues. Trimming stripped 4 bases from V and 3 bases from J, with 7 bases between. Germline V gene lookup returns CDR1 PRHDT and CDR2 FYEKMQ (reference sequence). The CDR3 DNA is TGTGCCAGCAGCTCCGATGGCTACGAGCAGTACTTC. It is translated as CASSSDGYEQYF.

The rearrangement links TRBV6-6 to TRBJ2-1, with D tentatively TRBD2 (5 bases). From germline, CDR1 is MNHNY and CDR2 SVGAGI (reference sequence). Trimming removed 8 bases at V and 15 bases at J, with 11 bases between. The CDR3 length is 9 residues. The CDR3 sequence is CASGGWPFF. CDR3 nucleotides: TGTGCCAGCGGAGGATGGCCGTTCTTC.

The chain is built from TRBV6-2 or TRBV6-3 and TRBJ1-2; D remains unclear. The CDR3 is made up of 11 amino acids. V shed 8 bases and J shed 8 bases, with 12 bases lying between them. Germline V gene data show CDR1 as MNHEY and CDR2 as SVGEGT. The CDR3 region has the DNA TGTGCCAGCGGTGATCCCTCCGGCTACACCTTC. Its translation is CASGDPSGYTF.

The gene calls are TRBV20-1 and TRBJ1-1; D is perhaps TRBD1 (5 bases). The CDR3 sequence is 14 residues long. Germline CDR1 and CDR2: DFQATT and SNEGSKA (reference sequence). The ends were cut back, 5 bases at V and 5 bases at J, with 18 bases in the middle. The chain's CDR3 is CSAAARQGKTEAFF. CDR3 sequence (DNA): TGCAGTGCTGCGGCTCGTCAGGGAAAAACTGAAGCTTTCTTT.

The rearrangement uses TRBV28 and TRBJ2-2; 9 bases map to TRBD1. CDR1 is MDHEN, CDR2 SYDVKM, per germline. V lost 5 bases, J lost 5 bases, and 6 bases stayed unmatched. This CDR3 contains 15 residues. The CDR3 DNA follows: TGTGCCAGCAGTCTACAGACAGGGGGAACCGGGGAGCTGTTTTTT. This gives the protein CASSLQTGGTGELFF.

The J gene is TRBJ1-2, the V gene TRBV12-3 or TRBV12-4, with 11 bases fitting TRBD1. The J segment lost 10 bases and the V segment lost 3 bases, leaving 16 bases of the junction unmatched. The length of the CDR3 is 17 residues. CDR3 bases: TGTGCCAGCAGTTTTAAGGGACAGGGGGACAGTAACTCTGTCTACACCTTC. This encodes CASSFKGQGDSNSVYTF.

The gene calls are TRBV11-3 and TRBJ2-1, with D hard to call. Per germline, CDR1 SGHNT and CDR2 YENEEA. V lost 5 bases and J 9 bases, leaving 14 bases between the germline ends. The CDR3 totals 13 residues. In nucleotides, the CDR3 is TGTGCCAGCAGCCTTCGGAATTACGGTGAGCAGTTCTTC. This codes for CASSLRNYGEQFF.

This clonotype appeared once. The chain has TRBV6-2 or TRBV6-3 and TRBJ2-2, with D tentatively TRBD2 (6 bases). The V end was cut by 11 bases, the J end by 7 bases, with 17 bases between. CDR3 length: 13 amino acids. Germline V CDR1 and CDR2: MNHEY, SVGEGT. The CDR3 sequence: CAASMVAVGELFF. The CDR3 DNA sequence: TGTGCCGCCTCCATGGTAGCGGTCGGGGAGCTGTTTTTT.

This clonotype was picked up a small number of times. The chain is built from TRBV11-2 and TRBJ2-7; TRBD2 aligns across 13 bases. CDR1 and CDR2 from the germline V gene are SGHAT and FQNNGV. The junction had 11 bases not matched to a gene; V was cut back by 1 base and J by 5 bases. The CDR3 totals 18 residues. The CDR3 DNA reads as TGTGCCAGCAGCTTAGCAGGACTAGCGGGAGTTCTCAAGGACGAGCAGTACTTC. Translation: CASSLAGLAGVLKDEQYF.

This clonotype was counted a few times. The chain combines TRBV6-1 with TRBJ2-2; no firm D call. There are 14 residues in the CDR3. Germline V CDR1 and CDR2: MNHNS, SASEGT. Trimming left V 3 bases short and J 6 bases short, with 11 bases between. CDR3 loop: CASSDWGSSGELFF. CDR3 in DNA: TGTGCCAGCAGTGACTGGGGTTCCTCCGGGGAGCTGTTTTTT.

The chain uses TRBV5-1 and TRBJ2-3; D not certain. With 6 bases removed from V and 2 bases from J, the gap between germline ends came to 10 bases. The CDR3 extends over 13 amino acids. The germline CDR1 and CDR2 sequences are SGHRS and YFSETQ. CDR3 DNA: TGCGCCAGCACTCGGGCCTTCACAGATACGCAGTATTTT. Protein sequence: CASTRAFTDTQYF.

The chain couples TRBV5-6 to TRBJ1-2; D is perhaps TRBD1 (6 bases). Germline V gives CDR1 SGHDT, CDR2 YYEEEE. The CDR3 loop spans 15 amino acids. Trimming stripped 0 bases from V and 4 bases from J, with 13 bases between. The CDR3 nucleotides are TGTGCCAGCAGCTTGGGACGGGGGGCCGTCTATGGCTACACCTTC. Its translation: CASSLGRGAVYGYTF.

J is TRBJ1-2 and V is TRBV4-3; D unclear. CDR3 length: 15 residues. V was cut by 3 bases and J by 1 base, with 12 bases left in between. Germline CDR1 is LGHNA and CDR2 is YSLEER. The DNA for the CDR3 is TGCGCCAGCAGCCAGGATACCGACTATAACTATGGCTACACCTTC. This encodes CASSQDTDYNYGYTF.

V gene TRBV11-3 combines with J gene TRBJ2-7; possibly TRBD2 for D (5 bases). This CDR3 comprises 11 residues. Trimming shortened V by 5 bases and J by 7 bases, and 9 bases separated the two germline ends. The germline CDR1 and CDR2 sequences are SGHNT and YENEEA. DNA for the CDR3: TGTGCCAGCAGCCTCCGGGGTGAGCAGTACTTC. It codes for CASSLRGEQYF. Full variable domain (missing parts from reference TRBV11-3 and TRBJ2-7): EAGVVQSPRYKIIEKKQPVAFWCNPISGHNTLYWYLQNLGQGPELLIRYENEEAVDDSQLPKDRFSAERLKGVDSTLKIQPAELGDSAVYLCASSLRGEQYFGPGTRLTVT.

This chain joins TRBV12-3 or TRBV12-4 and TRBJ2-2; TRBD2 agrees at 8 bases. J was trimmed by 3 bases and V by 6 bases; bases with no gene match: 9. This CDR3 spans 16 amino acids. In DNA form, the CDR3 reads TGTGCCAGCAGGCCCCTCGGGAGGGGGGACACCGGGGAGCTGTTTTTT. It encodes CASRPLGRGDTGELFF.

This clonotype was seen a few times. This chain links TRBV6-6 with TRBJ2-2, with a weak D call TRBD1 (5 bases). Trimming left V 8 bases short and J 4 bases short, with 11 bases between. Germline V CDR1 and CDR2: MNHNY, SVGAGI (reference sequence). This CDR3 comprises 13 residues. The CDR3 reads CASRTGGTGELFF. The DNA of the CDR3 is TGTGCCAGCCGAACAGGCGGCACCGGGGAGCTGTTTTTT.

This chain connects TRBV28 to TRBJ2-1; the D gene is possibly TRBD2 (6 bases). The germline CDR1 and CDR2 sequences are MDHEN and SYDVKM. This CDR3 region has 16 residues. Trimming took 6 bases from V and 3 from J, leaving 18 bases between them. CDR3 coding DNA: TGTGCCAGCAGGGGACCAGGGTTGGGACTCTACAATGAGCAGTTCTTC. Protein sequence: CASRGPGLGLYNEQFF.

This clonotype appeared a few times. The rearrangement links TRBV3-1 to TRBJ2-7, with TRBD2 matching 9 bases. The CDR3 extends over 16 amino acids. CDR1 is LGHDT and CDR2 is YNNKEL in the germline V gene (reference sequence). V trimming: 0 bases; J trimming: 4 bases; junction bases outside the gene matches: 7. The CDR3 DNA reads as TGTGCCAGCAGCCAAGAAGGAAGACTAGCGGTATACGAGCAGTACTTC. This gives the protein CASSQEGRLAVYEQYF.

V usage is TRBV3-1 and J usage is TRBJ2-1, with 7 nucleotides matching TRBD1. This CDR3 has 13 residues. Germline lookup yields CDR1 LGHDT and CDR2 YNNKEL (reference sequence). V shed 3 bases, J shed 9 bases, and the junction held 5 bases outside the gene matches. CDR3 amino acids: CASSHTGAAEQFF. In DNA, the CDR3 is TGTGCCAGCAGCCACACAGGGGCGGCTGAGCAGTTCTTC.